A selection of T cell receptor beta chains follows, all from one sample in a study of shared clonotypes between healthy human individuals. Here immunoSEQ multiplex PCR was the method, and the copy in TCRdb shows in-frame clones only, minus some. The sample has 2 million to 2.5 million clones, 80% to 95% seen once; the top ten hold around 0.4%. What was sequenced was naive CD4+ T cells from PBMCs. The source is a man between 18 and 35 years old in good health. Some clones in this sample may be carry-over from other donors' samples. CDR3s include the opening cysteine and the closing phenylalanine or tryptophan. The order of the fields is clone size, V gene, J gene, D gene, CDR3 DNA, CDR3 protein. A D gene is named only where the DNA matches it firmly. Clone size is stated in some rows and not others, as once, few, many or a class when expanded.

once	TRBV4-1	TRBJ2-3	TRBD1	TGCGCCAGCAGCCAAGGGGCGTTGGCCGGGACAGCAAACACAGATACGCAGTATTTT	CASSQGALAGTANTDTQYF
.	TRBV5-1	TRBJ2-3	.	TGCGCCAGCAGCTCTGACTTCCTTGGGGATACGCAGTATTTT	CASSSDFLGDTQYF
once	TRBV4-3	TRBJ2-7	TRBD2	TGCGCCAGCAGCTACCTAGCGGGAGACACCTCCTACGAGCAGTACTTC	CASSYLAGDTSYEQYF
.	TRBV28	TRBJ2-3	.	TGTGCCAGCAGTCAGGACACAGATACGCAGTATTTT	CASSQDTDTQYF
.	TRBV5-4	TRBJ2-5	TRBD1	TGTGCCAGCAGAGAAGGGACAGGGGGTGAGCAGTACTTC	CASREGTGGEQYF
.	TRBV4-1	TRBJ2-5	TRBD2	TGCGCCAGCAGCCAAGATCCGCCTAGCGGCAGAGTGCGAGAGACCCAGTACTTC	CASSQDPPSGRVRETQYF
.	TRBV7-9	TRBJ2-1	TRBD2	TGTGCCAGCAGCTTCATGACTAGCGGGAGGGAGTATGAGCAGTTCTTC	CASSFMTSGREYEQFF
.	TRBV7-6	TRBJ2-5	TRBD1	TGTGCCAGCAGATCCACAGGGGTGGAGGAGACCCAGTACTTC	CASRSTGVEETQYF
.	TRBV2	TRBJ2-7	.	TGTGCCAGCAGAAGTACCGGGACTCCCCAGAGCGAGCAGTACTTC	CASRSTGTPQSEQYF
.	TRBV6-1	TRBJ2-7	.	TGTGCCAGCAGGGAGGGTTACGAGCAGTACTTC	CASREGYEQYF
.	TRBV18	TRBJ1-1	.	TGTGCCAGCTCACCACAGAATTTGAACACTGAAGCTTTCTTT	CASSPQNLNTEAFF
.	TRBV5-1	TRBJ1-4	.	TGCGCCAGCAGCTTGGAAGATGAAAAACTGTTTTTT	CASSLEDEKLFF
.	TRBV2	TRBJ2-3	.	TGTGCCAGCAGTGATGCTAGCTGGGCAGATACGCAGTATTTT	CASSDASWADTQYF
.	TRBV19	TRBJ2-2	TRBD1	TGTGCCAGTAGTCTACGGACAGGGGGCTCGGGGGAGCTGTTTTTT	CASSLRTGGSGELFF
once	TRBV5-1	TRBJ2-1	.	TGCGCCAGCAGCCCGGGACGGGGAGGGGGTTTAAATGAGCAGTTCTTC	CASSPGRGGGLNEQFF
.	TRBV5-1	TRBJ2-7	.	TGCGCCAGCAGCGTCTGGACAGCCTACGAGCAGTACTTC	CASSVWTAYEQYF
once	TRBV19	TRBJ2-6	TRBD2	TGTGCCAGTAGTAGGGGGGGCTCTGGGGCCAACGTCCTGACTTTC	CASSRGGSGANVLTF
.	TRBV7-9	TRBJ1-5	.	TGTGCCAGCAGTTACAGCGAGCAGCCCCAGCATTTT	CASSYSEQPQHF
once	TRBV28	TRBJ2-7	.	TGTGCCAGCAGTTCCCACAGCGCCGGGACCAGAGGTTGGCAGTACTTC	CASSSHSAGTRGWQYF
.	TRBV19	TRBJ1-4	TRBD1	TGTGCCACGTCTAACAGGGGGAGTAATGAAAAACTGTTTTTT	CATSNRGSNEKLFF
.	TRBV5-5	TRBJ2-7	.	TGTGCCAGCAGCTTGGGTCTGTACGAGCAGTACTTC	CASSLGLYEQYF
.	TRBV14	TRBJ2-1	TRBD2	TGTGCCAGCAGCCAGACTAGCGGGGACAATGAGCAGTTCTTC	CASSQTSGDNEQFF
many	TRBV28	TRBJ2-6	.	TGTGCCAGCAGCTATGAACACTCTGGGGCCAACGTCCTGACTTTC	CASSYEHSGANVLTF
.	TRBV6-1	TRBJ2-5	TRBD1	TGTGCCAGCAGTGAACCGGGACAGCAAGAGACCCAGTACTTC	CASSEPGQQETQYF
.	TRBV30	TRBJ1-1	.	TGTGCCTGGAGTTTGAACACTGAAGCTTTCTTT	CAWSLNTEAFF
.	TRBV30	TRBJ1-2	.	TGTGCCTTTTACCTAGACCTGGGCTATGGCTACACCTTC	CAFYLDLGYGYTF
.	TRBV28	TRBJ1-1	.	TGTGCCAGCAGTTTGGGGGCACCCGGGAGAGCTTTCTTT	CASSLGAPGRAFF
.	TRBV11-3	TRBJ1-3	.	TGTGCCAGCAGCGCCGGGGAAAACACCATATATTTT	CASSAGENTIYF
.	TRBV15	TRBJ2-7	TRBD2	TGTGCCACCAGCGTCGGGACTAGCGGAGACTACGAGCAGTACTTC	CATSVGTSGDYEQYF
.	TRBV5-8	TRBJ2-7	TRBD1	TGTGCCAGCAGCTTATGGACAGGGGGGAACTACGAGCAGTACTTC	CASSLWTGGNYEQYF
.	TRBV7-9	TRBJ2-3	.	TGTGCCAGCAGCCCGACTTGGGGAGATACGCAGTATTTT	CASSPTWGDTQYF
.	TRBV18	TRBJ2-1	TRBD1	TGTGCCAGCTCACCACGGCCGGACAGGGCTGGTGTACCCCAACACAATGAGCAGTTCTTC	CASSPRPDRAGVPQHNEQFF
once	TRBV7-2	TRBJ1-2	TRBD1	TGTGCCAGCAGACGGGACAGGGGGTTCTATGGCTACACCTTC	CASRRDRGFYGYTF
.	TRBV7-6	TRBJ2-7	.	TGTGCCAGCAGGGCAGGGGGGAGCTCCTACGAGCAGTACTTC	CASRAGGSSYEQYF
.	TRBV5-1	TRBJ2-1	.	TGCGCCAGCAGCTTGTGGCAGGTGGGGGATGAGCAGTTCTTC	CASSLWQVGDEQFF
once	TRBV28	TRBJ1-2	.	TGTGCCAGCAGACTCCAGGGTGATTATGGCTACACCTTC	CASRLQGDYGYTF
.	TRBV14	TRBJ1-2	.	TGTGCCAGCAGCCAACAGACAGCCTCATATGGCTACACCTTC	CASSQQTASYGYTF